This entry features one T cell receptor (beta chain) sequence. What it recognizes is unknown. These data are taken from a study of cytomegalovirus exposure and HLA in healthy donors. Per germline, CDR1 MNHEY and CDR2 SVGAGI. With 0 bases clipped from V and 12 bases from J, the junction kept 5 bases outside the gene matches. This CDR3 spans 13 amino acids. Study-level results: The sole available immune exposure information was CMV serostatus. A few of the chains that were CMV-associated were confirmed in vitro to be specific for CMV antigens.

With 60 Vbeta and 13 Jbeta primers, the PCR was carried out. Here immunoSEQ multiplex PCR was the method, and the copy in TCRdb shows in-frame clones only, minus some. The sample consists of roughly 230,000 clones, more than 75% of them appearing once. The receptor was isolated from a girl aged 2 to 10 in good health and CMV-seronegative. Sequencing was carried out using PBMCs. The rearrangement uses TRBV6-5 and TRBJ2-1; 7 positions agree with TRBD2. The chain's CDR3 is CASSYSRDYWQFF. CDR3 nucleotides: TGTGCCAGCAGTTACTCCCGGGACTACTGGCAGTTCTTC.